This T cell receptor (beta chain) derives from a study of T cell responses to AZD1222 COVID-19 vaccine. Study conclusions and caveats: Clonal diversity may have been underestimated, and the donors were mostly white British, with more females than males.

Profiled with immunoSEQ multiplex PCR; TCRdb holds only in-frame clones, not every one. This sample has roughly 98,000 clones, with roughly 90% found just once. With regard to this clone: Antigen: not known.

Trimming shortened V by 8 bases and J by 6 bases, and 17 bases separated the two germline ends. This CDR3 contains 15 residues. Looked up from germline, CDR1 is PRHDT and CDR2 is FYEKMQ (reference sequence). The chain recombines TRBV13 with TRBJ2-6, with D perhaps TRBD1 or TRBD2 (5 bases each). This sequence was found in an adult who received the AZD1222 COVID-19 vaccine. Sequencing was performed on peripheral blood, taken 28 days after the second AZD1222 dose. The CDR3 protein is CASGPGTPAANVLTF. DNA for the CDR3: TGTGCCAGCGGCCCTGGGACCCCCGCGGCCAACGTCCTGACTTTC. The full variable domain, in which reference TRBV13 and TRBJ2-6 provide the parts outside the CDR3, is AAGVIQSPRHLIKEKRETATLKCYPIPRHDTVYWYQQGPGQDPQFLISFYEKMQSDKGSIPDRFSAQQFSDYHSELNMSSLELGDSALYFCASGPGTPAANVLTFGAGSRLTVL.